The 27 T cell receptor beta chains reported below all come from one sample, sequenced in a study of cytomegalovirus exposure and HLA in healthy donors. Sequencing used immunoSEQ multiplex PCR; TCRdb keeps in-frame clones, though not all of them. The sample shows about 150,000 clones, 86% of them seen only once. Sequenced sample: PBMCs. These receptors all stem from a man between 18 and 29 years old in good health and CMV-seropositive.

This clone came up a few times. The chain has TRBV7-9 and TRBJ2-5, with 14 positions matching TRBD2. The CDR3 contains 16 residues. The V and J ends lost 5 bases and 5 bases, in that order; junction bases with no gene match: 7. CDR1 and CDR2 from the germline V gene are SEHNR and FQNEAQ (reference sequence). The CDR3 coding sequence is TGTGCCAGCAGCCCCGGACTAGCGGGAGGAGGGGAGACCCAGTACTTC. It encodes CASSPGLAGGGETQYF.

This clone appeared once. This chain joins TRBV5-4 and TRBJ2-2, with D possibly TRBD1 on 5 matching bases. V lost 3 bases to trimming and J lost 2 bases, with 17 bases between them. Germline V gene lookup returns CDR1 SGHNT and CDR2 YYREEE (reference sequence). This CDR3 contains 17 residues. This chain's CDR3 is CASSWGLDGSNTGELFF. CDR3 nucleotide sequence: TGTGCCAGCAGCTGGGGCCTTGACGGATCAAACACCGGGGAGCTGTTTTTT.

This clone was found once. The chain uses TRBV27 and TRBJ1-5; 7 bases map to TRBD1. CDR1 MNHEY and CDR2 SMNVEV come from the germline V gene (reference sequence). The ends lost 4 bases at V and 5 bases at J; junction bases unmatched: 8. The CDR3 extends over 15 amino acids. CDR3 loop: CASSSSTGSDQPQHF. CDR3 in DNA: TGTGCCAGCAGTTCCTCGACAGGGTCGGATCAGCCCCAGCATTTT.

The rearrangement uses TRBV10-2 and TRBJ1-5, with 7 bases lining up with TRBD1. The junction had 7 bases not matched to a gene; V was cut back by 5 bases and J by 6 bases. Germline V gives CDR1 WSHSY, CDR2 SAAADI. This CDR3 spans 14 amino acids. The CDR3 DNA is TGCGCCAGCAGTCGGACAGGCCTGGGTCAGCCCCAGCATTTT. Translating gives CASSRTGLGQPQHF.

The CDR3 is CSVSRGVSGELFF. The CDR3 nucleotides are TGCAGCGTATCTCGGGGGGTCTCCGGGGAGCTGTTTTTT. The rearrangement links TRBV29-1 to TRBJ2-2; the match to TRBD2 covers 7 bases. Trimming at V came to 6 bases and at J to 6 bases, leaving 7 bases not matched to a gene. Germline CDR1 SQVTM, CDR2 ANQGSEA. This CDR3 has 13 residues.

V gene TRBV29-1 combines with J gene TRBJ1-5; TRBD1 might be the D (6 bases). V gave up 6 bases and J gave up 4 bases, with 13 bases separating them. The CDR3 extends over 13 amino acids. Germline V gene data show CDR1 as SQVTM and CDR2 as ANQGSEA. CDR3 loop: CSVGGAGNQPQHF. The CDR3 nucleotides are TGCAGCGTGGGGGGGGCAGGTAATCAGCCCCAGCATTTT.

This clone was detected once. The V call is TRBV27, the J call TRBJ2-7; 10 bases are shared with TRBD2. J gave up 3 bases and V 5 bases, and 4 bases lay outside the gene matches. This CDR3 has 14 amino acids. Germline loops: CDR1 MNHEY, CDR2 SMNVEV (reference sequence). The CDR3: CASSSGRAFYEQYF. The CDR3 DNA reads as TGTGCCAGCAGTAGCGGGAGGGCCTTCTACGAGCAGTACTTC.

This sequence joins TRBV19 and TRBJ2-5; 9 positions match TRBD1. The J segment lost 5 bases and the V segment lost 8 bases, leaving 12 bases of the junction unmatched. This CDR3 has 15 amino acids. CDR1 is LNHDA, CDR2 SQIVND, per germline (reference sequence). The CDR3 sequence is CASRTGTGNVETQYF. The CDR3, as DNA: TGTGCCAGTCGAACCGGGACAGGGAACGTGGAGACCCAGTACTTC.

This clone was observed a handful of times. This chain connects TRBV27 to TRBJ1-6, with D perhaps TRBD1 (5 bases). The CDR3 sequence is 15 residues long. V lost 3 bases, J lost 3 bases, and 9 bases lay in between. Germline V gene lookup returns CDR1 MNHEY and CDR2 SMNVEV (reference sequence). The CDR3: CASSFTGVYNSPLHF. The CDR3 nucleotides are TGTGCCAGCAGTTTCACAGGAGTCTATAATTCACCCCTCCACTTT.

The chain carries TRBV19 and TRBJ2-7, with 11 bases aligning to TRBD1. This CDR3 region has 14 residues. Per the germline V gene, CDR1 is LNHDA and CDR2 is SQIVND (reference sequence). The V gene end was trimmed by 10 bases and the J gene end by 0 bases; junction bases not matched to a gene: 5. The DNA of the CDR3 is TGTGCCACGAGGGACAGGGGGAGCTCCTACGAGCAGTACTTC. It codes for CATRDRGSSYEQYF.

J is TRBJ2-7 and V is TRBV29-1, with 7 bases lining up with TRBD2. The CDR3 is 14 residues long. The germline V gene encodes CDR1 SQVTM and CDR2 ANQGSEA. V was pared by 4 bases and J by 0 bases, with 6 bases of the junction left unmatched. The DNA of the CDR3 is TGCAGCGTTGCGTCTAGCGGCGGCTCCTACGAGCAGTACTTC. Amino acids: CSVASSGGSYEQYF.

The J gene is TRBJ1-4, the V gene TRBV9, with TRBD1 as a possible D gene (6 bases). The CDR3 is 16 amino acids. Germline V gives CDR1 SGDLS, CDR2 YYNGEE. Trimming removed 0 bases from V and 4 bases from J, with 13 bases in between. CDR3 coding DNA: TGTGCCAGCAGCGTAGCGGGGGGCGATGGTAATGAAAAACTGTTTTTT. It is translated as CASSVAGGDGNEKLFF.

The genes are TRBV5-4 and TRBJ2-7; D is undetermined. This CDR3 spans 15 amino acids. Germline V CDR1 and CDR2: SGHNT, YYREEE (reference sequence). The V and J ends lost 2 bases and 6 bases respectively, with 18 bases between them. CDR3 in amino acids: CASSFWQVVNSEQYF. In nucleotides, the CDR3 is TGTGCCAGCAGCTTCTGGCAGGTCGTGAATTCCGAGCAGTACTTC.

The chain has TRBV27 and TRBJ2-2, with a weak D call TRBD1 (6 bases). Germline V gene data show CDR1 as MNHEY and CDR2 as SMNVEV (reference sequence). V was trimmed by 6 bases and J by 9 bases, leaving 17 bases between them. The CDR3 spans 14 residues. The DNA of the CDR3 is TGTGCCAGCAGCGCGTCAGGGGAGACTCGGGAGCTGTTTTTT. It codes for CASSASGETRELFF.

J is TRBJ2-7 and V is TRBV14, with 10 bases that match TRBD1. The CDR3 is 15 amino acids. After removal of 5 bases from V and 4 bases from J, the junction contained 8 bases not matched to a gene. Germline-derived CDR1 and CDR2 are SGHDN and FVKESK. CDR3 nucleotides: TGTGCCAGCAGCGATACCCGGGACAGGGGATACGAGCAGTACTTC. Its protein product is CASSDTRDRGYEQYF.

V gene TRBV6-5 combines with J gene TRBJ1-5; 10 bases are a match to TRBD1. From germline, CDR1 is MNHEY and CDR2 SVGAGI. This CDR3 has 15 residues. Trimming at V came to 5 bases and at J to 6 bases, leaving 7 bases not matched to a gene. DNA for the CDR3: TGTGCCAGCAGTCCTCCGGGACAGGGGCGTCAGCCCCAGCATTTT. This codes for CASSPPGQGRQPQHF.

This rearrangement joins TRBV4-3 to TRBJ2-7; 15 nucleotides align to TRBD2. CDR1 and CDR2 (germline): LGHNA, YSLEER. J gave up 4 bases and V 0 bases, and 1 base lay outside the gene matches. The CDR3 extends over 16 amino acids. CDR3 nucleotides: TGCGCCAGCAGCCAAGATGGGACTAGCGGGGGGTACGAGCAGTACTTC. Residues: CASSQDGTSGGYEQYF.

The chain couples TRBV9 to TRBJ2-5; TRBD1 is a possible D gene (6 bases). Trimming removed 3 bases from V and 4 bases from J, with 7 bases in between. This CDR3 comprises 12 residues. CDR1 and CDR2 (germline): SGDLS, YYNGEE. Here the CDR3 reads CASSGGRETQYF. CDR3 sequence (DNA): TGTGCCAGCAGCGGGGGGCGAGAGACCCAGTACTTC.

V is TRBV27 and J is TRBJ2-2; 8 bases agree with TRBD2. J gave up 4 bases and V 2 bases, and 6 bases lay outside the gene matches. CDR1 and CDR2 (germline): MNHEY, SMNVEV (reference sequence). The CDR3 loop spans 16 amino acids. CDR3 coding DNA: TGTGCCAGCAGTTTACCCGGGAGGGTGGGCACCGGGGAGCTGTTTTTT. Protein: CASSLPGRVGTGELFF.

The chain combines TRBV5-1 with TRBJ1-3; D uncertain. V lost 0 bases and J lost 1, with 5 bases in between. Germline V gene data show CDR1 as SGHRS and CDR2 as YFSETQ. This CDR3 is 14 amino acids long. The CDR3 DNA reads as TGCGCCAGCAGCTTGGCAGGATCTGGAAACACCATATATTTT. Encoded protein: CASSLAGSGNTIYF.

The chain uses TRBV6-1 and TRBJ1-1; 12 bases are shared with TRBD1. There are 17 residues in the CDR3. Germline assignment: CDR1 MNHNS and CDR2 SASEGT. Trimming at V came to 3 bases and at J to 1 base, leaving 6 bases not matched to a gene. This CDR3 reads CASSDRDRGRENTEAFF. The CDR3 DNA is TGTGCCAGCAGTGACCGGGACAGGGGGCGAGAGAACACTGAAGCTTTCTTT.

V is TRBV5-1 and J is TRBJ2-5; TRBD2 agrees at 7 bases. The V gene end was trimmed by 2 bases and the J gene end by 5 bases; junction bases not matched to a gene: 6. Germline V lookup: CDR1 SGHRS, CDR2 YFSETQ. The CDR3 is made up of 14 amino acids. DNA for the CDR3: TGCGCCAGCAGCTTTTGGGAGGGAAGGGAGACCCAGTACTTC. It is translated as CASSFWEGRETQYF. Supplemented by reference TRBV5-1 and TRBJ2-5, the full variable domain reads KAGVTQTPRYLIKTRGQQVTLSCSPISGHRSVSWYQQTPGQGLQFLFEYFSETQRNKGNFPGRFSGRQFSNSRSEMNVSTLELGDSALYLCASSFWEGRETQYFGPGTRLLVL.

V is TRBV5-6 and J is TRBJ2-5; 7 nucleotides line up with TRBD1. Trimming took 2 bases from V and 4 from J; bases not matched to a gene: 5. From germline, CDR1 is SGHDT and CDR2 YYEEEE. The CDR3 is made up of 14 amino acids. CDR3 loop: CASSLRQGRETQYF. In DNA, the CDR3 is TGTGCCAGCAGCTTAAGACAGGGCCGAGAGACCCAGTACTTC.

Only one count was recorded for this clone. The V call is TRBV4-3, the J call TRBJ1-3; D call uncertain. The CDR3 has 15 residues. The V end was cut by 4 bases, the J end by 0 bases, with 10 bases between. The V gene's germline CDR1 is LGHNA and CDR2 YSLEER. CDR3 region: CASSLDFYSGNTIYF. The CDR3 DNA reads TGCGCCAGCAGCCTTGACTTCTACTCTGGAAACACCATATATTTT.

This clone was recorded only once. The chain uses TRBV6-5 and TRBJ1-2, with TRBD1 identical over 11 bases. The CDR3 has 15 residues. V lost 5 bases, J lost 5 bases, and 7 bases stayed unmatched. CDR1 is MNHEY, CDR2 SVGAGI, per germline. This CDR3 is CASSAWTGGDYGYTF. CDR3 in DNA: TGTGCCAGCAGTGCTTGGACAGGGGGCGATTATGGCTACACCTTC.

This chain joins TRBV7-7 and TRBJ2-5; 7 bases align to TRBD1. Germline assignment: CDR1 SSHAT and CDR2 FNYEAQ (reference sequence). Trimming removed 3 bases from V and 7 bases from J; junction bases left unmatched: 8. This CDR3 is 14 amino acids long. Written as DNA, the CDR3 is TGTGCCAGCAGCTTCTCGGGACAGCAGGCGACCCAGTACTTC. It translates to CASSFSGQQATQYF.

CDR3 DNA: TGCAGTGCCGGACGGGCGGGGGAGCAGTACTTC. It yields the protein CSAGRAGEQYF. The rearrangement links TRBV20-1 to TRBJ2-7, with a possible D match to TRBD2 (6 bases). Looked up from germline, CDR1 is DFQATT and CDR2 is SNEGSKA (reference sequence). The CDR3 spans 11 residues. Trimming shortened V by 6 bases and J by 7 bases, and 13 bases separated the two germline ends.